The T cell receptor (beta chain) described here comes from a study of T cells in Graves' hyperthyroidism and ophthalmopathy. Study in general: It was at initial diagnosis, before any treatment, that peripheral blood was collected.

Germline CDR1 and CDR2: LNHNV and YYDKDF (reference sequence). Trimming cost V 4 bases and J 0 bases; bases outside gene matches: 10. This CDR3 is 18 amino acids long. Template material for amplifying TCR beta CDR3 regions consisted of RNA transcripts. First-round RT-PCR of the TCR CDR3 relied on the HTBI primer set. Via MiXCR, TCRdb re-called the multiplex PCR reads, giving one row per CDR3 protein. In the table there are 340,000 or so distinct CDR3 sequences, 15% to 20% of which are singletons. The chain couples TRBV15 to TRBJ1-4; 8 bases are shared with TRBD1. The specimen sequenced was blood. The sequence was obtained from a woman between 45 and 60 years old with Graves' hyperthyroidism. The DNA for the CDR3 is TGTGCCACCAGCACCGCTTGGGGACAGGAATCAACTAATGAAAAACTGTTTTTT. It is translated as CATSTAWGQESTNEKLFF.